One and the same sample provided the 2 T cell receptor beta chains below, sequenced in a study of T cell responses to AZD1222 COVID-19 vaccine. Repertoires were generated with immunoSEQ multiplex PCR, while TCRdb's copy carries only in-frame clones and drops some. The table lists about 130,000 clones, roughly 92% of them singletons, with roughly 0.9% in the top ten. Sequenced here: peripheral blood, sampled on day 0 of AZD1222 vaccination. All receptors come from an adult in good health.

The rearrangement uses TRBV27 and TRBJ1-4; D possibly corresponds to TRBD1 (6 bases). Per germline, CDR1 MNHEY and CDR2 SMNVEV (reference sequence). V lost 5 bases and J 4 bases, leaving 14 bases between the germline ends. The CDR3 is made up of 15 amino acids. This CDR3 reads CASSMGGGFNEKLFF. CDR3 DNA: TGTGCCAGCAGTATGGGGGGGGGCTTTAATGAAAAACTGTTTTTT.

The chain uses TRBV25-1 and TRBJ2-5; tentatively, D is TRBD1 (5 bases). V gave up 2 bases and J gave up 5 bases, with 9 bases separating them. This CDR3 has 13 amino acids. CDR1 and CDR2 from the germline V gene are MGHDK and SYGVNS. The DNA of the CDR3 is TGTGCCAGCAGTGAACCAGGGCGGGAGACCCAGTACTTC. It encodes CASSEPGRETQYF.